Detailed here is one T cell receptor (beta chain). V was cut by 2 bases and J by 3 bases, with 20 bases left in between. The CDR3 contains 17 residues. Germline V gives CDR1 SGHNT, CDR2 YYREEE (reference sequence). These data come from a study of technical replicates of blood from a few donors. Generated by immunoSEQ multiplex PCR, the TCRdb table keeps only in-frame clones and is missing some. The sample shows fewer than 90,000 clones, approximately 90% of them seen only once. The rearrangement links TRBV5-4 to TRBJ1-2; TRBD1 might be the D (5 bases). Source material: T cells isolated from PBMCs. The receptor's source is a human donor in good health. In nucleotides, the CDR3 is TGTGCCAGCAGCTTAGGTCAGGGAGGAGGAAGGTACTATGGCTACACCTTC. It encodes CASSLGQGGGRYYGYTF.